The rows below give T cell receptor beta chains drawn from one sample of a study of metastatic and nonmetastatic thyroid tumors. Using MiXCR, TCRdb re-called clones from the PCR reads. This sample has about 47,000 clones, with 24% found just once. The sequenced sample was blood. These receptors all stem from a male donor with papillary thyroid cancer or a benign thyroid nodule (not recorded which). Some clones in this sample may be carry-over from other donors' samples. Each CDR3 is given with its conserved first and last residue. Fields, in order: clone size, J gene, V gene, D gene, CDR3 protein, CDR3 DNA. D genes are given only for firm matches. Rows give clone size only sometimes, using once, few, many, or a class for an expanded clone.

clone_size: many
j_call: TRBJ2-1
v_call: TRBV3-1
d_call: TRBD2
cdr3_aa: CASSLSASGTRRRFF
cdr3_nt: TGTGCCAGCAGCCTTTCGGCTAGCGGGACCCGTCGTCGGTTCTTC

clone_size: .
j_call: TRBJ1-5
v_call: TRBV2
d_call: .
cdr3_aa: CASTSTGTMQPQHF
cdr3_nt: TGTGCCAGCACATCAACAGGGACTATGCAGCCCCAGCATTTT

clone_size: many
j_call: TRBJ2-3
v_call: TRBV4-1
d_call: .
cdr3_aa: CASSPTPGSGFTDTQYF
cdr3_nt: TGCGCCAGCAGCCCAACACCAGGAAGCGGATTCACAGATACGCAGTATTTT

clone_size: .
j_call: TRBJ2-3
v_call: TRBV29-1
d_call: TRBD2
cdr3_aa: CSVGVGGRVRTDTQYF
cdr3_nt: TGCAGCGTTGGAGTTGGGGGGAGGGTCCGCACAGATACACAGTATTTT

clone_size: many
j_call: TRBJ2-1
v_call: TRBV29-1
d_call: .
cdr3_aa: CSVEADLNEQFF
cdr3_nt: TGCAGCGTTGAGGCCGACTTGAATGAGCAGTTCTTC

clone_size: many
j_call: TRBJ2-5
v_call: TRBV6-1
d_call: TRBD2
cdr3_aa: CATRGGSFETQYF
cdr3_nt: TGTGCCACCCGGGGGGGATCTTTTGAGACCCAGTACTTC

clone_size: many
j_call: TRBJ1-2
v_call: TRBV6-2/TRBV6-3
d_call: TRBD1
cdr3_aa: CASSFPGQGADGYTF
cdr3_nt: TGTGCCAGCAGTTTCCCCGGACAGGGGGCTGATGGCTACACCTTC

clone_size: many
j_call: TRBJ1-1
v_call: TRBV5-6
d_call: TRBD1
cdr3_aa: CASTLDRGLKNTEAFF
cdr3_nt: TGTGCCAGCACCCTGGACAGGGGGCTGAAGAACACTGAAGCTTTCTTT

clone_size: .
j_call: TRBJ2-7
v_call: TRBV28
d_call: .
cdr3_aa: CASSDSSIEQYF
cdr3_nt: TGTGCCAGCAGTGACAGTTCCATCGAGCAGTACTTC

clone_size: .
j_call: TRBJ2-7
v_call: TRBV10-2
d_call: .
cdr3_aa: CASSWDTSYEQYF
cdr3_nt: TGCGCCAGCAGTTGGGACACCTCCTACGAGCAGTACTTC

clone_size: .
j_call: TRBJ2-7
v_call: TRBV20-1
d_call: TRBD2
cdr3_aa: CSASNPLAGRSYEQYF
cdr3_nt: TGCAGTGCTAGCAATCCACTAGCGGGACGCTCCTACGAGCAGTACTTC

clone_size: .
j_call: TRBJ2-7
v_call: TRBV6-1
d_call: .
cdr3_aa: CASSLLVSYEQYF
cdr3_nt: TGTGCCAGCAGCCTACTAGTGTCCTACGAGCAGTACTTC

clone_size: many
j_call: TRBJ2-6
v_call: TRBV6-4
d_call: TRBD1
cdr3_aa: CASSGTGGSGANVLTF
cdr3_nt: TGTGCCAGCAGTGGGACAGGGGGCTCTGGGGCCAACGTCCTGACTTTC

clone_size: medium-sized
j_call: TRBJ2-7
v_call: TRBV12-3/TRBV12-4
d_call: .
cdr3_aa: CASSLQGKLAYEQYF
cdr3_nt: TGTGCCAGCAGTTTACAGGGCAAGCTTGCCTACGAGCAGTACTTC

clone_size: many
j_call: TRBJ2-3
v_call: TRBV24-1
d_call: .
cdr3_aa: CATSDPGGGGISDTQYF
cdr3_nt: TGTGCCACCAGTGACCCCGGAGGGGGAGGGATATCAGATACGCAGTATTTT

clone_size: many
j_call: TRBJ2-1
v_call: TRBV7-9
d_call: TRBD2
cdr3_aa: CASSRRDYTNNEQFF
cdr3_nt: TGTGCCAGCAGCAGACGGGACTACACGAACAATGAGCAGTTCTTC

clone_size: many
j_call: TRBJ1-5
v_call: TRBV20-1
d_call: .
cdr3_aa: CSARDLTENQPQHF
cdr3_nt: TGCAGTGCTAGAGATCTGACAGAAAATCAGCCCCAGCATTTT

clone_size: many
j_call: TRBJ2-4
v_call: TRBV5-1
d_call: .
cdr3_aa: CASSSDAGLTGKNIQYF
cdr3_nt: TGCGCCAGCAGCTCGGACGCGGGTCTGACGGGCAAAAACATTCAGTACTTC

clone_size: few
j_call: TRBJ2-7
v_call: TRBV28
d_call: .
cdr3_aa: CASSGQGQYF
cdr3_nt: TGTGCCAGCAGTGGGCAGGGGCAGTACTTC

clone_size: many
j_call: TRBJ2-5
v_call: TRBV11-2
d_call: .
cdr3_aa: CASSPPLLAQETQYF
cdr3_nt: TGTGCCAGCAGCCCCCCCCTACTAGCCCAAGAGACCCAGTACTTC

clone_size: .
j_call: TRBJ2-7
v_call: TRBV5-1
d_call: TRBD1
cdr3_aa: CASHHGTGHSYEQYF
cdr3_nt: TGCGCCAGCCACCACGGGACAGGGCATTCCTACGAGCAGTACTTC

clone_size: many
j_call: TRBJ1-2
v_call: TRBV5-4
d_call: .
cdr3_aa: CASSLNTGNHNYGYTF
cdr3_nt: TGTGCCAGCAGCTTAAACACAGGGAATCATAACTATGGCTACACCTTC

clone_size: few
j_call: TRBJ2-7
v_call: TRBV6-2/TRBV6-3
d_call: TRBD1
cdr3_aa: CASSYSKGTVYEQYF
cdr3_nt: TGTGCCAGCAGTTACTCGAAGGGGACAGTCTACGAGCAGTACTTC

clone_size: many
j_call: TRBJ1-1
v_call: TRBV10-3
d_call: .
cdr3_aa: CAISDRVGTEAFF
cdr3_nt: TGTGCCATCAGTGACAGGGTTGGGACTGAAGCTTTCTTT

clone_size: few
j_call: TRBJ2-7
v_call: TRBV6-1
d_call: TRBD2
cdr3_aa: CASSPLAGGSYEQYF
cdr3_nt: TGTGCCAGCAGCCCTCTAGCGGGGGGTAGCTACGAGCAGTACTTC

clone_size: many
j_call: TRBJ1-5
v_call: TRBV27
d_call: .
cdr3_aa: CASSTLYSNQPQHF
cdr3_nt: TGTGCCAGCAGTACCTTATATAGCAATCAGCCCCAGCATTTT

clone_size: .
j_call: TRBJ2-2
v_call: TRBV4-2
d_call: TRBD1
cdr3_aa: CASSQPGQGVVDTGELFF
cdr3_nt: TGTGCCAGCAGCCAACCGGGACAGGGGGTTGTAGACACCGGGGAGCTGTTTTTT

clone_size: .
j_call: TRBJ2-7
v_call: TRBV5-1
d_call: .
cdr3_aa: CASSGRLGSYEQYF
cdr3_nt: TGCGCCAGCAGCGGACGACTAGGGTCCTACGAGCAGTACTTC

clone_size: many
j_call: TRBJ1-2
v_call: TRBV10-3
d_call: .
cdr3_aa: CAISNVGRGYTF
cdr3_nt: TGTGCCATCAGTAACGTCGGACGGGGCTACACCTTC

clone_size: few
j_call: TRBJ1-6
v_call: TRBV6-4
d_call: .
cdr3_aa: CASSDATPLHF
cdr3_nt: TGTGCCAGCAGTGATGCTACACCCCTCCACTTT

clone_size: .
j_call: TRBJ2-1
v_call: TRBV11-2
d_call: TRBD2
cdr3_aa: CASSSGIAGGLNEQFF
cdr3_nt: TGTGCCAGCAGCTCGGGCATAGCGGGGGGGCTCAATGAGCAGTTCTTC

clone_size: .
j_call: TRBJ2-1
v_call: TRBV20-1
d_call: TRBD1
cdr3_aa: CSARDRGTGGRDNEQFF
cdr3_nt: TGCAGTGCTAGAGATCGTGGGACAGGGGGCCGGGACAATGAGCAGTTCTTC

clone_size: many
j_call: TRBJ2-5
v_call: TRBV7-8
d_call: .
cdr3_aa: CASSFQPSQETQYF
cdr3_nt: TGTGCCAGCAGCTTCCAACCTTCCCAAGAGACCCAGTACTTC

clone_size: many
j_call: TRBJ1-5
v_call: TRBV7-6
d_call: .
cdr3_aa: CASSLGESPQPQHF
cdr3_nt: TGTGCCAGCAGCTTGGGGGAAAGTCCTCAGCCCCAGCATTTT

clone_size: medium-sized
j_call: TRBJ1-5
v_call: TRBV19
d_call: .
cdr3_aa: CASRRGNQPQHF
cdr3_nt: TGTGCCAGTCGTAGAGGGAATCAGCCCCAGCATTTT

clone_size: .
j_call: TRBJ2-3
v_call: TRBV11-3
d_call: .
cdr3_aa: CASSLDQVSTQYF
cdr3_nt: TGTGCCAGCAGCTTAGATCAGGTCTCGACGCAGTATTTT

clone_size: few
j_call: TRBJ2-1
v_call: TRBV6-1
d_call: TRBD2
cdr3_aa: CASSAFGLAGNEQFF
cdr3_nt: TGTGCCAGCAGTGCTTTCGGACTAGCTGGGAATGAGCAGTTCTTC

clone_size: few
j_call: TRBJ1-5
v_call: TRBV6-2/TRBV6-3
d_call: .
cdr3_aa: CASSYTYNQPQHF
cdr3_nt: TGTGCCAGCAGTTACACATACAATCAGCCCCAGCATTTT

clone_size: medium-sized
j_call: TRBJ2-7
v_call: TRBV27
d_call: TRBD1
cdr3_aa: CASSRQGNYEQYF
cdr3_nt: TGTGCCAGCAGCCGACAGGGGAACTACGAGCAGTACTTC

clone_size: many
j_call: TRBJ2-5
v_call: TRBV11-3
d_call: TRBD2
cdr3_aa: CASSFAGGGETQYF
cdr3_nt: TGTGCCAGCAGCTTTGCGGGAGGGGGGGAGACCCAGTACTTC

clone_size: few
j_call: TRBJ1-1
v_call: TRBV25-1
d_call: .
cdr3_aa: CASSESPEGGTEAFF
cdr3_nt: TGTGCCAGCAGTGAGTCCCCTGAGGGGGGAACTGAAGCTTTCTTT

clone_size: .
j_call: TRBJ1-1
v_call: TRBV12-3/TRBV12-4
d_call: .
cdr3_aa: CASGIQEYTEAFF
cdr3_nt: TGTGCCAGCGGAATACAGGAATACACTGAAGCTTTCTTT

clone_size: .
j_call: TRBJ2-5
v_call: TRBV19
d_call: .
cdr3_aa: CATGQGGETQYF
cdr3_nt: TGTGCCACCGGACAGGGAGGGGAGACCCAGTACTTC

clone_size: many
j_call: TRBJ2-7
v_call: TRBV14
d_call: .
cdr3_aa: CASSQWVAVPYEQYF
cdr3_nt: TGTGCCAGCAGCCAATGGGTGGCAGTTCCGTACGAGCAGTACTTC

clone_size: .
j_call: TRBJ1-2
v_call: TRBV3-1
d_call: .
cdr3_aa: CASSQPGWNGYTF
cdr3_nt: TGTGCCAGCAGCCAACCAGGGTGGAATGGCTACACCTTC

clone_size: .
j_call: TRBJ2-7
v_call: TRBV29-1
d_call: TRBD2
cdr3_aa: CSVEGGLAGANYEQYF
cdr3_nt: TGCAGCGTTGAGGGGGGACTAGCGGGGGCTAACTACGAGCAGTACTTC

clone_size: many
j_call: TRBJ1-2
v_call: TRBV10-3
d_call: TRBD1
cdr3_aa: CAISESGTGYGYTF
cdr3_nt: TGTGCCATCAGTGAGTCGGGGACAGGGTATGGCTACACCTTC

clone_size: many
j_call: TRBJ2-7
v_call: TRBV20-1
d_call: TRBD2
cdr3_aa: CSAIGSGIYEQYF
cdr3_nt: TGCAGTGCTATCGGTAGCGGGATCTACGAGCAGTACTTC

clone_size: .
j_call: TRBJ1-2
v_call: TRBV3-1
d_call: .
cdr3_aa: CASSPGDRLLYGYTF
cdr3_nt: TGTGCCAGCAGCCCAGGGGACCGCCTATTGTATGGCTACACCTTC

clone_size: .
j_call: TRBJ1-5
v_call: TRBV6-1
d_call: .
cdr3_aa: CASSPNANQPQHF
cdr3_nt: TGTGCCAGCAGCCCGAACGCGAATCAGCCCCAGCATTTT

clone_size: .
j_call: TRBJ1-5
v_call: TRBV18
d_call: .
cdr3_aa: CASSPREGLYSNQPQHF
cdr3_nt: TGTGCCAGCTCACCACGGGAGGGCCTCTATAGCAATCAGCCCCAGCATTTT

clone_size: many
j_call: TRBJ2-3
v_call: TRBV12-3/TRBV12-4
d_call: .
cdr3_aa: CASSLFRDTDTQYF
cdr3_nt: TGTGCCAGCAGTTTGTTTAGAGACACAGATACGCAGTATTTT

clone_size: many
j_call: TRBJ2-2
v_call: TRBV6-1
d_call: TRBD2
cdr3_aa: CASMEREPGELFF
cdr3_nt: TGTGCCAGCATGGAGCGGGAGCCCGGGGAGCTGTTTTTT

clone_size: .
j_call: TRBJ2-1
v_call: TRBV5-4
d_call: TRBD2
cdr3_aa: CASSSGGLAGNEQFF
cdr3_nt: TGTGCCAGCAGCTCTGGGGGTCTAGCGGGCAATGAGCAGTTCTTC